The rows below give T cell receptor beta chains drawn from one sample of a study of Graves' ophthalmopathy and Graves' hyperthyroidism. TCRdb reanalysed the multiplex PCR reads using MiXCR and keeps one entry per CDR3 protein. Seen here are hundreds of thousands of distinct CDR3 sequences, approximately 21% observed once, and the top ten hold more than 5.5%. The sample comprised peripheral blood. The receptors shown here come from a woman between 18 and 30 years old with stable Graves' hyperthyroidism. Some clones in this sample may be carry-over from other donors' samples. Both conserved end residues are part of each CDR3. The D gene is left open where the match is weak. Part of the rows lack a size; the others show once, few, many or a class for expanded clones.

abundance: NA; j_gene: TRBJ2-5; v_gene: TRBV6-1; d_gene: NA; CDR3nt: TGTGCCAGCAGGCGAAGGACAGTACGAGAGACCCAGTACTTC; CDR3aa: CASRRRTVRETQYF
abundance: few; j_gene: TRBJ1-5; v_gene: TRBV19; d_gene: NA; CDR3nt: TGTGCCAGTAGTATAAGGGCGGGCAGCCTACAGAATCAGCCCCAGCATTTT; CDR3aa: CASSIRAGSLQNQPQHF
abundance: few; j_gene: TRBJ1-1; v_gene: TRBV14; d_gene: NA; CDR3nt: TGTGCCAGCAGCCAGTGGGGGAGGGCGAGCACTGAAGCTTTCTTT; CDR3aa: CASSQWGRASTEAFF
abundance: NA; j_gene: TRBJ1-5; v_gene: TRBV6-1; d_gene: TRBD1; CDR3nt: TGTGCCAGCAGCCGGCTTGGGACAGGGAATCAGCCCCAGCATTTT; CDR3aa: CASSRLGTGNQPQHF
abundance: many; j_gene: TRBJ2-7; v_gene: TRBV12-3/TRBV12-4; d_gene: NA; CDR3nt: TGTGCCAGCAGTTTCGGCAGATCCTACGAGCAGTACTTC; CDR3aa: CASSFGRSYEQYF
abundance: many; j_gene: TRBJ1-5; v_gene: TRBV6-4; d_gene: TRBD1; CDR3nt: TGTGCCAGCAGTGCGGACAGGGGGACTCGACAGCCCCAGCATTTT; CDR3aa: CASSADRGTRQPQHF
abundance: many; j_gene: TRBJ1-3; v_gene: TRBV20-1; d_gene: NA; CDR3nt: TGCAGTGCTAGAATGGGACACCGAAACACCATATATTTT; CDR3aa: CSARMGHRNTIYF
abundance: many; j_gene: TRBJ2-6; v_gene: TRBV6-5; d_gene: NA; CDR3nt: TGTGCCAGCAGTTACCTTGACAGCCGCTCTGGGGCCAACGTCCTGACTTTC; CDR3aa: CASSYLDSRSGANVLTF
abundance: NA; j_gene: TRBJ1-5; v_gene: TRBV27; d_gene: NA; CDR3nt: TGTGCCAGCAGTTTATTTTCAGGGTTGAGCAATCAGCCCCAGCATTTT; CDR3aa: CASSLFSGLSNQPQHF
abundance: once; j_gene: TRBJ1-1; v_gene: TRBV4-1; d_gene: TRBD1; CDR3nt: TGCGCCAGCAGCCAAGTAGGGCAGGGGGTTACTGAAGCTTTCTTT; CDR3aa: CASSQVGQGVTEAFF
abundance: many; j_gene: TRBJ2-4; v_gene: TRBV28; d_gene: NA; CDR3nt: TGTGCCAGCACCTCTGGGGTGGCCATTCAGTACTTC; CDR3aa: CASTSGVAIQYF
abundance: many; j_gene: TRBJ1-1; v_gene: TRBV10-2; d_gene: NA; CDR3nt: TGCGCCAGCCATTGGGAGGGGGTGAACACTGAAGCTTTCTTT; CDR3aa: CASHWEGVNTEAFF
abundance: NA; j_gene: TRBJ1-6; v_gene: TRBV5-6; d_gene: NA; CDR3nt: TGTGCCAGCAGCTTGCCGGGGGGTATGGGTTCACCCCTCCACTTT; CDR3aa: CASSLPGGMGSPLHF
abundance: many; j_gene: TRBJ2-7; v_gene: TRBV15; d_gene: NA; CDR3nt: TGTGCCACCAGCAGAGATCTCTACGGCTCCTACGAGCAGTACTTC; CDR3aa: CATSRDLYGSYEQYF
abundance: many; j_gene: TRBJ1-1; v_gene: TRBV27; d_gene: NA; CDR3nt: TGTGCCAGCAGTTACTCCCGCCGGGAGACTGAAGCTTTCTTT; CDR3aa: CASSYSRRETEAFF
abundance: many; j_gene: TRBJ2-7; v_gene: TRBV5-5; d_gene: NA; CDR3nt: TGTGCCAGCAGCTTTTCCGCCAGGACCTACGAGCAGTACTTC; CDR3aa: CASSFSARTYEQYF
abundance: many; j_gene: TRBJ1-1; v_gene: TRBV5-1; d_gene: NA; CDR3nt: TGCGCCAGCAGCCGCACGACTGTGAACACTGAAGCTTTCTTT; CDR3aa: CASSRTTVNTEAFF
abundance: many; j_gene: TRBJ1-5; v_gene: TRBV6-2/TRBV6-3; d_gene: TRBD1; CDR3nt: TGTGCCAGCAGCTTACCCGGGACAGCAGACAATCAGCCCCAGCATTTT; CDR3aa: CASSLPGTADNQPQHF
abundance: many; j_gene: TRBJ2-2; v_gene: TRBV7-3; d_gene: NA; CDR3nt: TGTGCCAGCAGCTCAGACTTTACCGGGGAGCTGTTTTTT; CDR3aa: CASSSDFTGELFF
abundance: NA; j_gene: TRBJ1-1; v_gene: TRBV19; d_gene: NA; CDR3nt: TGTGCCAGTAGTTCGCACAGTACGGAACCTGAAGCTTTCTTT; CDR3aa: CASSSHSTEPEAFF
abundance: NA; j_gene: TRBJ2-5; v_gene: TRBV6-1; d_gene: TRBD1; CDR3nt: TGTGCCAGCAGTCATACGAAGCAGGGGGCGTTAGAGACCCAGTACTTC; CDR3aa: CASSHTKQGALETQYF
abundance: few; j_gene: TRBJ1-6; v_gene: TRBV9; d_gene: TRBD1; CDR3nt: TGTGCCAGCAGCGTAGAGCCAGAAGGGGACAGGGGGTATTCACCCCTCCACTTT; CDR3aa: CASSVEPEGDRGYSPLHF
abundance: many; j_gene: TRBJ2-2; v_gene: TRBV12-3/TRBV12-4; d_gene: NA; CDR3nt: TGTGCCAGCAGGAAAAGACAGGGAGGAACCGGGGAGCTGTTTTTT; CDR3aa: CASRKRQGGTGELFF